This T cell receptor (beta chain) was recovered during a study of T-cell reconstitution after alpha-beta-depleted transplantation in children. Unique molecular identifiers were incorporated during preparation of the TCRbeta library. TCRdb analysed the PCR reads with MiXCR anew, one entry per CDR3 protein. The sample holds hundreds of thousands of distinct CDR3 sequences, approximately 16% seen once. In this sample, this clonotype turned up many times. This CDR3 contains 15 residues. V dropped 5 bases and J dropped 0 bases, with 14 bases sitting between them. The germline CDR1 and CDR2 sequences are SQVTM and ANQGSEA.

This clonotype originated in a human donor who donated a stem cell graft to a child with acute myeloid leukemia. The chain is built from TRBV29-1 and TRBJ1-3; D remains unclear. The sequenced sample was PBMCs from the stem cell graft donor, obtained from the stem cell graft. CDR3 sequence: CSVRLVPNSGNTIYF. The CDR3 region has the DNA TGCAGCGTTCGGCTGGTTCCCAACTCTGGAAACACCATATATTTT.